This T cell receptor (beta chain) originates from a study of shared clonotypes between healthy human individuals. Study background: Donor ages ranged 18 to 49 years: a couple of women, a few men.

Assay: immunoSEQ multiplex PCR; the TCRdb copy retains only in-frame clones and omits some. The repertoire holds 800,000 to 1,200,000 clones, approximately 78% seen once, with 0.4% to 0.55% in the top ten. Between the trimmed V and J ends, which lost 4 bases and 4 bases, there was a span of 16 bases. The CDR3 is 15 amino acids. Germline V lookup: CDR1 SGHRS, CDR2 YFSETQ. Adults of Caucasian background living in Nashville, Tennessee made up all donors. Naive CD45RA+ and memory CD45RA-negative subsets were split from CD4+ cells. The chain links TRBV5-1 to TRBJ2-3, with TRBD1 as a possible D gene (5 bases). The sequencing input was memory CD4+ T cells from PBMCs. Subset denoted: CD45RA-negative fraction. The TCR sequence derives from a man aged 18 to 35 in good health. Some clones in this sample may be carry-over from other donors' samples. CDR3 loop: CASSLGQEGADTQYF. DNA for the CDR3: TGCGCCAGCAGCCTTGGTCAAGAAGGGGCAGATACGCAGTATTTT.